The 29 T cell receptor beta chains below were found in one sample sequenced in a study of T cell changes during pregnancy in multiple sclerosis. Measured with immunoSEQ multiplex PCR; TCRdb has only the in-frame clones, and not every one. The sample holds some 120,000 clones, roughly 92% seen once. The sample was peripheral blood, taken in the third trimester of pregnancy. These TCRs come from a female donor with multiple sclerosis, enrolled in a pregnancy study.

The genes are TRBV28 and TRBJ2-2, with D possibly TRBD1 on 5 matching bases. Germline V gives CDR1 MDHEN, CDR2 SYDVKM. V gave up 6 bases and J gave up 2 bases, with 19 bases separating them. This CDR3 contains 17 residues. CDR3 amino acids: CASSHAWVQDNTGELFF. In DNA form, the CDR3 reads TGTGCCAGCAGCCACGCCTGGGTACAGGATAACACCGGGGAGCTGTTTTTT.

This clone was seen a single time. The chain joins TRBV18 to TRBJ1-5; TRBD1 matches at 9 bases. The germline V gene encodes CDR1 KGHSH and CDR2 LQKENI. The J segment lost 0 bases and the V segment lost 5 bases, leaving 11 bases of the junction unmatched. The CDR3 length is 18 residues. In nucleotides, the CDR3 is TGTGCCAGCTCATCGATTCCGGGACAGGGATTTAGCAATCAGCCCCAGCATTTT. Amino acids: CASSSIPGQGFSNQPQHF.

This clone was found a few times. This chain connects TRBV7-3 to TRBJ1-1; D not certain. V lost 5 bases to trimming and J lost 2 bases, with 12 bases between them. Looked up from germline, CDR1 is SGHTA and CDR2 is FQGTGA. The CDR3 length is 14 residues. CDR3 residues: CASSPSTANTEAFF. CDR3 DNA sequence: TGTGCCAGCAGCCCCAGCACAGCCAACACTGAAGCTTTCTTT.

The rearrangement uses TRBV19 and TRBJ2-6, with D unresolved. The CDR3 extends over 16 amino acids. Germline assignment: CDR1 LNHDA and CDR2 SQIVND (reference sequence). Trimming took off 7 bases at V and 0 bases at J, with 13 bases between the two ends. The CDR3 nucleotides read TGTGCCAGTACCTCCCGGAGTCCCTCTGGGGCCAACGTCCTGACTTTC. It yields the protein CASTSRSPSGANVLTF.

The chain links TRBV7-8 to TRBJ2-7, with 12 bases aligning to TRBD2. Germline CDR1 and CDR2: SGHVS and FQNEAQ. V dropped 5 bases and J dropped 4; count of bases not matched to a gene: 9. CDR3 length: 16 amino acids. In nucleotides, the CDR3 is TGTGCCAGCAGCATCACTCCCGGGACTAGCGGGTACGAGCAGTACTTC. As protein: CASSITPGTSGYEQYF.

The chain carries TRBV28 and TRBJ1-1; no firm D call. Trimming left V 1 base short and J 6 bases short, with 6 bases between. The CDR3 runs 12 residues. The V gene's germline CDR1 is MDHEN and CDR2 SYDVKM. Here the CDR3 reads CASSLSVAEAFF. In DNA, the CDR3 is TGTGCCAGCAGTTTATCGGTGGCTGAAGCTTTCTTT.

The gene calls are TRBV2 and TRBJ2-1; the match to TRBD2 covers 7 bases. This CDR3 is 20 amino acids long. The ends lost 2 bases at V and 2 bases at J; junction bases unmatched: 18. Germline V gives CDR1 SNHLY, CDR2 FYNNEI. CDR3 in amino acids: CASSEKVGLWGRGAYNEQFF. The CDR3 DNA sequence: TGTGCCAGCAGTGAAAAGGTGGGTTTGTGGGGGAGGGGCGCCTACAATGAGCAGTTCTTC.

CDR3 protein: CASSVGHTNGNTIYF. CDR3 in DNA: TGTGCCAGCAGCGTGGGTCACACTAATGGAAACACCATATATTTT. The rearrangement joins TRBV9 to TRBJ1-3; no clear D. This CDR3 is 15 amino acids long. Germline V gene sequence: CDR1 SGDLS, CDR2 YYNGEE. V lost 2 bases and J 3 bases, leaving 12 bases between the germline ends.

This chain links TRBV2 with TRBJ2-3, with no clear D. The CDR3 covers 14 residues. V dropped 4 bases and J dropped 2 bases, with 10 bases sitting between them. CDR1 is SNHLY and CDR2 is FYNNEI in the germline V gene. The chain's CDR3 is CASSGFRYTDTQYF. The DNA of the CDR3 is TGTGCCAGCAGTGGTTTTAGATACACAGATACGCAGTATTTT.

The chain links TRBV2 to TRBJ1-2; a possible D gene is TRBD1 (5 bases). This CDR3 is built from 14 residues. Germline V CDR1 and CDR2: SNHLY, FYNNEI. Trimming took 3 bases from V and 8 from J, leaving 16 bases between them. The CDR3 loop reads CASSDSARVKGYTF. CDR3 nucleotide sequence: TGTGCCAGCAGTGATTCGGCCAGGGTGAAGGGCTACACCTTC.

J is TRBJ2-3 and V is TRBV27, with D possibly being TRBD2 (6 bases). Per the germline V gene, CDR1 is MNHEY and CDR2 is SMNVEV (reference sequence). The length of the CDR3 is 13 residues. V dropped 7 bases and J dropped 5 bases, with 13 bases sitting between them. The CDR3 coding sequence is TGTGCCAGCATTCCAACGGGGGTAGATACGCAGTATTTT. It translates to CASIPTGVDTQYF.

The chain has TRBV6-1 and TRBJ2-3, with D possibly matching TRBD1 (5 bases). CDR3 length: 13 amino acids. Germline V CDR1 and CDR2: MNHNS, SASEGT. The V gene lost 4 bases and the J gene lost 13 bases, with 18 bases spanning the gap. Written as DNA, the CDR3 is TGTGCCAGCAGTGGGCGACAGTCTCAAATGAAGTATTTT. Residues: CASSGRQSQMKYF.

J is TRBJ1-5 and V is TRBV27; D may be TRBD1 (5 bases). Trimming removed 1 base from V and 6 bases from J, with 7 bases in between. Germline values: CDR1 MNHEY, CDR2 SMNVEV (reference sequence). This CDR3 has 13 residues. The CDR3 loop is CASSLFRGQPQHF. Written as DNA, the CDR3 is TGTGCCAGCAGTTTATTTAGGGGTCAGCCCCAGCATTTT.

The chain carries TRBV28 and TRBJ1-1; 10 positions match TRBD1. From germline, CDR1 is MDHEN and CDR2 SYDVKM. V shed 4 bases and J 4 bases; nucleotides not matched to a gene: 3. The CDR3 has 14 amino acids. For the CDR3, the DNA is TGTGCCAGCAGTTCGGGACAGGGGCGCACTGAAGCTTTCTTT. Translated: CASSSGQGRTEAFF.

This sequence joins TRBV4-1 and TRBJ2-4, with 10 bases matching TRBD2. The CDR3 spans 19 residues. Germline CDR1 MGHRA, CDR2 YSYEKL. Trimming took 4 bases from V and 1 from J; bases not matched to a gene: 13. The chain's CDR3 is CASSRITPGLAMAKNIQYF. The CDR3 bases are TGCGCCAGCAGCCGCATTACTCCGGGACTAGCGATGGCCAAAAACATTCAGTACTTC.

This rearrangement joins TRBV11-2 to TRBJ2-1; 7 nucleotides match TRBD1. Germline CDR1 and CDR2: SGHAT and FQNNGV. CDR3 length: 16 amino acids. Trimming at V came to 1 base and at J to 0 bases, leaving 3 bases not matched to a gene. CDR3 nucleotides: TGTGCCAGCAGCTTAGTGAGGGACAGCTCCTACAATGAGCAGTTCTTC. Translation gives CASSLVRDSSYNEQFF.

This clone showed up just once. The V and J genes are TRBV11-2 and TRBJ1-1; D is unresolved. Looked up from germline, CDR1 is SGHAT and CDR2 is FQNNGV. Trimming took 1 base from V and 0 from J, leaving 9 bases between them. The CDR3 consists of 15 residues. The CDR3 nucleotides read TGTGCCAGCAGCTTAGGATCGGGGATGAACACTGAAGCTTTCTTT. Residues: CASSLGSGMNTEAFF.

V and J are TRBV9 and TRBJ2-5, with TRBD1 as a possible D gene (5 bases). The CDR3 length is 16 residues. Per germline, CDR1 SGDLS and CDR2 YYNGEE. V lost 4 bases, J lost 4 bases, and 20 bases lay in between. CDR3 sequence (DNA): TGTGCCAGCAGCCCCCATGGTGGGGCGCAGGGAGAGACCCAGTACTTC. It encodes CASSPHGGAQGETQYF.

The CDR3 sequence: CASSSRQGANYGYTF. CDR3 nucleotides: TGTGCCAGCAGCTCTCGACAGGGTGCTAACTATGGCTACACCTTC. J is TRBJ1-2 and V is TRBV11-2, with 7 bases fitting TRBD1. With V trimmed by 4 bases and J by 0 bases, 5 bases remained unmatched. CDR3 length equals 15 residues. From germline, CDR1 is SGHAT and CDR2 FQNNGV.

The chain combines TRBV9 with TRBJ1-2, with 8 bases matching TRBD1. Germline CDR1 is SGDLS and CDR2 is YYNGEE. Trimming removed 4 bases from V and 5 bases from J; junction bases left unmatched: 10. This CDR3 has 15 amino acids. CDR3 protein: CASSLGQGLTYGYTF. The CDR3 DNA follows: TGTGCCAGCAGCCTCGGACAGGGCCTGACGTATGGCTACACCTTC.

The chain has TRBV19 and TRBJ1-5, with 9 bases fitting TRBD1. Germline V gene sequence: CDR1 LNHDA, CDR2 SQIVND (reference sequence). The CDR3 covers 17 residues. V lost 5 bases to trimming and J lost 3 bases; unmatched junction nucleotides: 11. CDR3 bases: TGTGCCAGTAGTCCTCGGGACAGGGAATATACCAATCAGCCCCAGCATTTT. It translates to CASSPRDREYTNQPQHF.

The chain uses TRBV18 and TRBJ1-1; TRBD1 agrees at 10 bases. The CDR3 length is 15 residues. The trim removed 4 bases at V and 5 bases at J, leaving 7 bases unmatched. Germline lookup yields CDR1 KGHSH and CDR2 LQKENI. In nucleotides, the CDR3 is TGTGCCAGCTCACTTCCTAGGACAGGGGGTACTGAAGCTTTCTTT. Residues: CASSLPRTGGTEAFF.

V usage is TRBV28 and J usage is TRBJ1-2, with TRBD1 as a possible D gene (5 bases). The CDR3 has 16 residues. Per the germline V gene, CDR1 is MDHEN and CDR2 is SYDVKM. V gave up 5 bases and J gave up 4 bases, with 20 bases separating them. CDR3 protein: CASSAIPVRVGYGYTF. The CDR3 nucleotides read TGTGCCAGCAGTGCGATCCCGGTCAGGGTTGGCTATGGCTACACCTTC.

The chain combines TRBV5-1 with TRBJ2-7; 8 bases agree with TRBD1. In germline, CDR1 is SGHRS, CDR2 YFSETQ. The CDR3 sequence is 13 residues long. J lost 3 bases, V lost 5 bases, and 4 bases had no gene match. CDR3 DNA: TGCGCCAGCAGTCGGACAGGGAACTACGAGCAGTACTTC. Its protein is CASSRTGNYEQYF.

The chain carries TRBV2 and TRBJ1-2, with 8 positions matching TRBD1. The CDR3 runs to 15 residues. Germline values: CDR1 SNHLY, CDR2 FYNNEI. Trimming at V came to 4 bases and at J to 8 bases, leaving 12 bases not matched to a gene. The CDR3 is CASSGDRQGARGYTF. Written as DNA, the CDR3 is TGTGCCAGCAGTGGGGACCGGCAGGGGGCGCGGGGCTACACCTTC.

The V call is TRBV5-4, the J call TRBJ2-7; possibly TRBD2 for D (5 bases). Germline lookup yields CDR1 SGHNT and CDR2 YYREEE (reference sequence). V lost 0 bases and J 3 bases, leaving 19 bases between the germline ends. The CDR3 extends over 17 amino acids. The CDR3 sequence: CASSLGGSPGNYYEQYF. In nucleotides, the CDR3 is TGTGCCAGCAGCTTGGGGGGATCTCCGGGGAACTACTACGAGCAGTACTTC. Full variable domain (outside the CDR3, taken from reference TRBV5-4 and TRBJ2-7): ETGVTQSPTHLIKTRGQQVTLRCSSQSGHNTVSWYQQALGQGPQFIFQYYREEENGRGNFPPRFSGLQFPNYSSELNVNALELDDSALYLCASSLGGSPGNYYEQYFGPGTRLTVT.

This clone was picked up one time. This chain connects TRBV5-1 to TRBJ2-2, with a weak D call TRBD1 (6 bases). The CDR3 is 15 residues long. Germline CDR1 reads SGHRS; CDR2 reads YFSETQ. The V and J ends lost 0 bases and 3 bases respectively, with 9 bases between them. The CDR3 reads CASSLDRVYTGELFF. CDR3 sequence (DNA): TGCGCCAGCAGCTTGGACAGGGTTTACACCGGGGAGCTGTTTTTT.

The chain uses TRBV2 and TRBJ2-5, with 7 bases identical to TRBD2. Germline CDR1 and CDR2: SNHLY and FYNNEI. The J segment lost 5 bases and the V segment lost 6 bases, leaving 9 bases of the junction unmatched. This CDR3 spans 14 amino acids. This chain's CDR3 is CASRRMAGVETQYF. CDR3 DNA: TGTGCCAGCAGAAGGATGGCGGGAGTTGAGACCCAGTACTTC.

The genes are TRBV4-1 and TRBJ2-7; no reliable D call. Germline loops: CDR1 MGHRA, CDR2 YSYEKL. CDR3 size: 14 residues. Trimming took off 0 bases at V and 0 bases at J, with 6 bases between the two ends. CDR3 sequence: CASSQDPGSYEQYF. The CDR3, as DNA: TGCGCCAGCAGCCAAGATCCGGGCTCCTACGAGCAGTACTTC.